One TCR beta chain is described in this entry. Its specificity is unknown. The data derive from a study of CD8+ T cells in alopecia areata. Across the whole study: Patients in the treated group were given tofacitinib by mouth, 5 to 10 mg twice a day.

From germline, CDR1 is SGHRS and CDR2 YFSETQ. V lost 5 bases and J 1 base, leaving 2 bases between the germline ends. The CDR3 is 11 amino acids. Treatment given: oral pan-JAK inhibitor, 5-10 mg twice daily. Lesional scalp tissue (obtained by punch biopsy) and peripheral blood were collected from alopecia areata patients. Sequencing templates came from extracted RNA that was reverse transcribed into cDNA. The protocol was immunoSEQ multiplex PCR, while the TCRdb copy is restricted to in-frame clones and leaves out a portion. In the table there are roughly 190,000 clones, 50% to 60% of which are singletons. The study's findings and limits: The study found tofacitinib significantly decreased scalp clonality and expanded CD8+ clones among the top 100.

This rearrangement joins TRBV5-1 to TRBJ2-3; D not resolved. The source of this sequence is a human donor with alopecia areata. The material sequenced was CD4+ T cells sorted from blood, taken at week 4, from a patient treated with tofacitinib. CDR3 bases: TGCGCCAGCAGAGGCACAGATACGCAGTATTTT. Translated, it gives CASRGTDTQYF. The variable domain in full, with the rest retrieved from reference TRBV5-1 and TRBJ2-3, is KAGVTQTPRYLIKTRGQQVTLSCSPISGHRSVSWYQQTPGQGLQFLFEYFSETQRNKGNFPGRFSGRQFSNSRSEMNVSTLELGDSALYLCASRGTDTQYFGPGTRLTVL.